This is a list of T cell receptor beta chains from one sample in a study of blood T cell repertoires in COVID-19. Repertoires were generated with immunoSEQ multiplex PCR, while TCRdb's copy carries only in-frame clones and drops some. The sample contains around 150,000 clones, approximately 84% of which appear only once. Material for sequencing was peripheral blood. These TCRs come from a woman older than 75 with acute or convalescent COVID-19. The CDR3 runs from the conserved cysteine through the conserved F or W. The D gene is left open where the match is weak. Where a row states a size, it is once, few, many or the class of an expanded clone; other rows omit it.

DNA: TGTGCCAGCAGCTTAAATCTCGGTCGGGACAGGGGGTACAATGAGCAGTTCTTC
CDR3: CASSLNLGRDRGYNEQFF
J: TRBJ2-1
V: TRBV7-2
D: TRBD1
length: 18
size: once

DNA: TGTGCCTGGAGTGAAGGGACAGGGCTCGGCTACACCTTC
CDR3: CAWSEGTGLGYTF
J: TRBJ1-2
V: TRBV30
D: TRBD1
length: 13
size: -

DNA: TGCAGTGCCCTTGGTGAGGGCTACACCTTC
CDR3: CSALGEGYTF
J: TRBJ1-2
V: TRBV20-1
D: -
length: 10
size: -

DNA: TGTGCCAGCAGTTCCAATATGGAGGCCGGTTCACCCCTCCACTTT
CDR3: CASSSNMEAGSPLHF
J: TRBJ1-6
V: TRBV27
D: -
length: 15
size: -

DNA: TGTGCCAGCAGTCCGCTACCGGTGTTCATGAACACTGAAGCTTTCTTT
CDR3: CASSPLPVFMNTEAFF
J: TRBJ1-1
V: TRBV27
D: -
length: 16
size: -

DNA: TGTGCCAGTAGTACGGGACAGGGATCGGCTGGGGCCAACGTCCTGACTTTC
CDR3: CASSTGQGSAGANVLTF
J: TRBJ2-6
V: TRBV19
D: TRBD1
length: 17
size: -

DNA: TGTGCCAGCAGTGAATACGGGACAAGAAATCAGCCCCAGCATTTT
CDR3: CASSEYGTRNQPQHF
J: TRBJ1-5
V: TRBV2
D: -
length: 15
size: -

DNA: TGTGCCAGCAGCCGTAAGACTAGCGGGATAATTGAGCAGTTCTTC
CDR3: CASSRKTSGIIEQFF
J: TRBJ2-1
V: TRBV7-2
D: TRBD2
length: 15
size: once

DNA: TGTGCCAGCTCATCCGGGACAGGGGTCTACGAGCAGTACTTC
CDR3: CASSSGTGVYEQYF
J: TRBJ2-7
V: TRBV18
D: TRBD1
length: 14
size: -

DNA: TGTGCCAGCTCACCCCTCCGGGAGGCCATCACAGATACGCAGTATTTT
CDR3: CASSPLREAITDTQYF
J: TRBJ2-3
V: TRBV18
D: TRBD2
length: 16
size: -

DNA: TGTGCCAGTAGTCTGGCAGCAGAGAGGATGAACACTGAAGCTTTCTTT
CDR3: CASSLAAERMNTEAFF
J: TRBJ1-1
V: TRBV19
D: -
length: 16
size: once

DNA: TGTGCCAGCAGTGACTCGAGTATGGATGGCTACACCTTC
CDR3: CASSDSSMDGYTF
J: TRBJ1-2
V: TRBV6-4
D: -
length: 13
size: -

DNA: TGTGCCAGCAGCCGAGGGACTAGCGGGGTCTACGAGCAGTACTTC
CDR3: CASSRGTSGVYEQYF
J: TRBJ2-7
V: TRBV3-1/TRBV3-2
D: TRBD2
length: 15
size: -

DNA: TGTGCCAGCAGTTACTCGACGGGGGTAGGCCAAGAGACCCAGTACTTC
CDR3: CASSYSTGVGQETQYF
J: TRBJ2-5
V: TRBV6-2/TRBV6-3
D: -
length: 16
size: -

DNA: TGCGCCAGCAGCCCCCAGGGCTCCCTCAGCTCCTACGAGCAGTACTTC
CDR3: CASSPQGSLSSYEQYF
J: TRBJ2-7
V: TRBV5-1
D: -
length: 16
size: -

DNA: TGTGCCAGCAGCCCTTTAGCGGGAGGCTACGAGCAGTACTTC
CDR3: CASSPLAGGYEQYF
J: TRBJ2-7
V: TRBV7-8
D: TRBD2
length: 14
size: few

DNA: TGTGCCGGAGCGGGAGAGAATGCCAGGGGTCAAGAGACCCAGTACTTC
CDR3: CAGAGENARGQETQYF
J: TRBJ2-5
V: TRBV7-9
D: TRBD2
length: 16
size: -

DNA: TGCAGCGGTTTGACAGGGGGGAACACCGGGGAGCTGTTTTTT
CDR3: CSGLTGGNTGELFF
J: TRBJ2-2
V: TRBV29-1
D: TRBD1
length: 14
size: -

DNA: TGTGCTAGTGGCTACGGGACTGAAGCTTTCTTT
CDR3: CASGYGTEAFF
J: TRBJ1-1
V: TRBV12-5
D: -
length: 11
size: -

DNA: TGTGCCAGCAGCCCTATCTCGGATCAGCCCCAGCATTTT
CDR3: CASSPISDQPQHF
J: TRBJ1-5
V: TRBV5-5
D: -
length: 13
size: once

DNA: TGTGCCAGCAGTCCGGACAGGGGGCGATGGAGCCAGCATTTT
CDR3: CASSPDRGRWSQHF
J: TRBJ1-5
V: TRBV6-5
D: TRBD1
length: 14
size: -

DNA: TGTGCCAGCAGCCAAGGTGGCGGGGTTAGCGAGCAGTACTTC
CDR3: CASSQGGGVSEQYF
J: TRBJ2-7
V: TRBV3-1/TRBV3-2
D: -
length: 14
size: few

DNA: TGTGCCAGCAGTAAGACAGGGATGAGCAATCAGCCCCAGCATTTT
CDR3: CASSKTGMSNQPQHF
J: TRBJ1-5
V: TRBV6-5
D: TRBD1
length: 15
size: -

DNA: TGCAGTGCTAGTGTCAGCGGGAGGTGGAATGAGCAGTTCTTC
CDR3: CSASVSGRWNEQFF
J: TRBJ2-1
V: TRBV20-1
D: TRBD2
length: 14
size: once

DNA: TGCAGCGTTGAAGGAGGGTCCCATGGCTACACCTTC
CDR3: CSVEGGSHGYTF
J: TRBJ1-2
V: TRBV29-1
D: -
length: 12
size: -

DNA: TGCAGTGCTAGAGATCAGGAGCGGCCCCACTTC
CDR3: CSARDQERPHF
J: TRBJ2-7
V: TRBV20-1
D: -
length: 11
size: -

DNA: TGTGCCAGCAGCTTAGGGGGGGGGCCCGGGACGTCGAATTCACCCCTCCACTTT
CDR3: CASSLGGGPGTSNSPLHF
J: TRBJ1-6
V: TRBV7-8
D: -
length: 18
size: -

DNA: TGTGCCAGCAGCCATAGACTAGTAGGCACAGATACGCAGTATTTT
CDR3: CASSHRLVGTDTQYF
J: TRBJ2-3
V: TRBV5-4
D: -
length: 15
size: -

DNA: TGTGCCAGCAGCGTAACAGGGACCCAGCCCCAGCATTTT
CDR3: CASSVTGTQPQHF
J: TRBJ1-5
V: TRBV7-2
D: -
length: 13
size: -

DNA: TGTGCCAGCAGCGCCAAGTGGCGGGAGGGCAATGAGCAGTTCTTC
CDR3: CASSAKWREGNEQFF
J: TRBJ2-1
V: TRBV13
D: TRBD2
length: 15
size: -